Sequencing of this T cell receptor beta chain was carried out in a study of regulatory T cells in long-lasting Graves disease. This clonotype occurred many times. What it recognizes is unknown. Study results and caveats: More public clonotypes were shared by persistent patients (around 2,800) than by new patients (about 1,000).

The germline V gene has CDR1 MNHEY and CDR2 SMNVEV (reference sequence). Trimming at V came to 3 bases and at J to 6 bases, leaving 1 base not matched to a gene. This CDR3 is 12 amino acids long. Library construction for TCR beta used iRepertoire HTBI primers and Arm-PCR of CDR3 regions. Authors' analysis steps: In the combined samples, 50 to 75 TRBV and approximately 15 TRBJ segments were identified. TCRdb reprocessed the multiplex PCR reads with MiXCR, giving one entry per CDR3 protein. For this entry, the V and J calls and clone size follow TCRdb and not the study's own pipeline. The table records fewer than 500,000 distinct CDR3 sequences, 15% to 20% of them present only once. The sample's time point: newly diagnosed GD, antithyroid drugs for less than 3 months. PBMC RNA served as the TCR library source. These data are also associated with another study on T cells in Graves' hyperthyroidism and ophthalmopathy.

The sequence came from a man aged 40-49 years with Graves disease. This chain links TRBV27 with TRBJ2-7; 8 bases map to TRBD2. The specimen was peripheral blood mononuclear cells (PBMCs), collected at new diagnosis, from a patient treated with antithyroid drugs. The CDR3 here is CASSFAGGEQYF. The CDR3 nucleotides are TGTGCCAGCAGTTTTGCGGGAGGCGAGCAGTACTTC.